The clone carrying this T cell receptor beta chain was counted a single time. One end of the junction is discordant with germline, which a read error may explain. The data stem from a study of read filtering for tumor transcriptome and immune sequencing. From 350 to 500 ng of RNA, a library with molecular barcoded alpha/delta and beta/gamma adaptors was made. In TCRdb, the reads were re-called with MiXCR into one record per CDR3 protein. The table has 35,000 to 50,000 distinct CDR3 sequences, less than 20% seen once; the top ten hold roughly two fifths. CDR3 length: 13 residues. Per germline, CDR1 SQVTM and CDR2 ANQGSEA.

The clonotype comes from a donor at least 40 years old with multiple myeloma. V gene TRBV29-1 combines with J gene TRBJ2-5; D uncertain. Sequences were obtained from a population of CD138-negative cells sorted from bone marrow. DNA for the CDR3: TGCAGCGCCCGCCCGGATGGCGAAGAGAACCAGTACTTC. The encoded protein is CSARPDGEENQYF. Full variable domain (rest looked up from reference TRBV29-1 and TRBJ2-5): SAVISQKPSRDICQRGTSLTIQCQVDSQVTMMFWYRQQPGQSLTLIATANQGSEATYESGFVIDKFPISRPNLTFSTLTVSNMSPEDSSIYLCSARPDGEENQYFGPGTRLLVL.